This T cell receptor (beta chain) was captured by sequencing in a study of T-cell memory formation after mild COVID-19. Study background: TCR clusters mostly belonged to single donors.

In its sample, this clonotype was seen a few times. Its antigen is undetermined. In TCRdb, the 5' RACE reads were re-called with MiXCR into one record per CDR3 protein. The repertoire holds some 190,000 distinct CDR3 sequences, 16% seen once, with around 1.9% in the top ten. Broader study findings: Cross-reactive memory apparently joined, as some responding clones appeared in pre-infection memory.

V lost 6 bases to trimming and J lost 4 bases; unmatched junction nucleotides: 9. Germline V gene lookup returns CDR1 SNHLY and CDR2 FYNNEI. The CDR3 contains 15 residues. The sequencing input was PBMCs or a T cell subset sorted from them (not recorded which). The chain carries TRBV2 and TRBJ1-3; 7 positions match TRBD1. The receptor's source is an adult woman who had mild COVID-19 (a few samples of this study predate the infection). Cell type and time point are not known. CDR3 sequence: CASRINEGAGNTIYF. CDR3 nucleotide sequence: TGTGCCAGCAGAATAAATGAGGGGGCCGGAAACACCATATATTTT.